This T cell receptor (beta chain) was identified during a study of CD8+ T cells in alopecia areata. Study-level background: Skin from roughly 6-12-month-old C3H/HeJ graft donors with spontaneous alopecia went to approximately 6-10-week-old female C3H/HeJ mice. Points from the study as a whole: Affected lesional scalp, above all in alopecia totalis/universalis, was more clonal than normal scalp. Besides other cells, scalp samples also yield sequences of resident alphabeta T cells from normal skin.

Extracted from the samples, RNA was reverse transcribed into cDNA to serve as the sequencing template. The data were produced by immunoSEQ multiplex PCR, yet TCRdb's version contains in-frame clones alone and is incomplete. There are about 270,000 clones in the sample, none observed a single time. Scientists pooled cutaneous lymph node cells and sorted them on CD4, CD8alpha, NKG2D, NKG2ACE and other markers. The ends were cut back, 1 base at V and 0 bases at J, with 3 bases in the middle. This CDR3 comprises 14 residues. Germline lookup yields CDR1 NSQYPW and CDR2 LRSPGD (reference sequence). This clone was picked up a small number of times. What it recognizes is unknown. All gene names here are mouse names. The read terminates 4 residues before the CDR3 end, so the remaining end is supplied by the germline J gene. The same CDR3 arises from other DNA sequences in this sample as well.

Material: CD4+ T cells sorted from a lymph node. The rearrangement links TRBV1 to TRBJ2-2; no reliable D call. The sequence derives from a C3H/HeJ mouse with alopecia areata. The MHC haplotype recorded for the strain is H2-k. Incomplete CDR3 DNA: TGCACCTGCAGTGCAGGTGCAAACACCGGG. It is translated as CTCSAGANTG. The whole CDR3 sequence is CTCSAGANTGQLYF.